A single sample is the source of the 8 T cell receptor beta chains below, sequenced in a study of neurological immune-mediated disorders. TCRdb used MiXCR to reprocess the 5' RACE reads, holding one entry per CDR3 protein. The sample includes roughly 89,000 distinct CDR3 sequences, 2.6% of them seen just once. The sample comprised PBMCs. These receptors were obtained from a woman aged 25 to 39 with multiple sclerosis.

The V and J genes are TRBV15 and TRBJ1-6; TRBD1 might be the D (5 bases). The CDR3 totals 15 residues. Germline values: CDR1 LNHNV, CDR2 YYDKDF (reference sequence). Trimming left V 1 base short and J 7 bases short, with 11 bases between. The chain's CDR3 is CATSRGTFPNSPLHF. Written as DNA, the CDR3 is TGTGCCACCAGCAGAGGGACATTCCCAAATTCACCCCTCCACTTT.

Many counts were recorded for this clonotype. The CDR3 is CASSLSGLTGELFF. Here the CDR3 DNA reads TGTGCCAGCAGCCTTAGCGGTTTGACCGGGGAGCTGTTTTTT. This chain connects TRBV11-1 to TRBJ2-2, with a tentative D call TRBD2 (6 bases). The CDR3 spans 14 residues. V lost 5 bases and J 5 bases, leaving 12 bases between the germline ends. CDR1 is SGHAT, CDR2 FQDESV, per germline (reference sequence).

This clonotype was detected many times. The chain joins TRBV20-1 to TRBJ2-5; D is perhaps TRBD1 (6 bases). The CDR3 is 14 residues long. CDR1 and CDR2 (germline): DFQATT, SNEGSKA (reference sequence). Between the trimmed V and J ends, which lost 0 bases and 2 bases, there was a span of 10 bases. The CDR3 here is CSARDGGSQETQYF. CDR3 sequence (DNA): TGCAGTGCTAGAGATGGGGGCAGTCAAGAGACCCAGTACTTC.

This clonotype was counted between two and nine times. Here the CDR3 DNA reads TGCAGTGCTAGAGACCCATCTTGGGCCAACGTCCTGACTTTC. It encodes CSARDPSWANVLTF. The chain joins TRBV20-1 to TRBJ2-6; the D is unclear. Trimming stripped 0 bases from V and 5 bases from J, with 8 bases between. Germline V lookup: CDR1 DFQATT, CDR2 SNEGSKA (reference sequence). CDR3 size: 14 residues.

In this sample, this clonotype turned up many times. The rearrangement joins TRBV5-1 to TRBJ2-3; D gene ambiguous. The germline gives CDR1 SGHRS, CDR2 YFSETQ. The V and J ends lost 5 bases and 0 bases respectively, with 4 bases between them. The CDR3 length is 12 residues. The CDR3 protein is CASRSSTDTQYF. CDR3 coding DNA: TGCGCCAGCAGAAGTAGCACAGATACGCAGTATTTT.

This clonotype was detected ten times or more. The chain is built from TRBV20-1 and TRBJ2-1; D might be TRBD2 (5 bases). The CDR3 covers 15 residues. Trimming removed 3 bases at V and 1 base at J, with 13 bases between. Germline V gene lookup returns CDR1 DFQATT and CDR2 SNEGSKA (reference sequence). The CDR3 sequence is CSASRLAYSYNEQFF. The CDR3 DNA reads TGCAGTGCTAGCCGTCTAGCATATTCCTACAATGAGCAGTTCTTC.

This clonotype was recorded at least ten times. The chain joins TRBV7-2 to TRBJ1-5, with D possibly TRBD1 on 6 matching bases. CDR3 length: 13 amino acids. Between the trimmed V and J ends, which lost 5 bases and 7 bases, there was a span of 12 bases. Germline CDR1 reads SGHTA; CDR2 reads FQGNSA. CDR3 amino acids: CASSGHQGQPQHF. CDR3 nucleotide sequence: TGTGCCAGCAGCGGGCATCAGGGGCAGCCCCAGCATTTT.

This clonotype was recorded many times. The V gene is TRBV2, the J gene TRBJ2-3, with 8 bases fitting TRBD2. J lost 2 bases, V lost 5 bases, and 9 bases had no gene match. The CDR3 has 16 residues. The V gene's germline CDR1 is SNHLY and CDR2 FYNNEI. CDR3 region: CASSSPRGEITDTQYF. The DNA of the CDR3 is TGTGCCAGCAGTTCTCCGCGGGGGGAAATCACAGATACGCAGTATTTT.